Following are 22 T cell receptor beta chains from one sample sequenced in a study of T cell changes during pregnancy in multiple sclerosis. Profiled with immunoSEQ multiplex PCR; TCRdb holds only in-frame clones, not every one. The sample has 75,000 to 95,000 clones; less than 95% are singletons. The sequences come from peripheral blood, collected in the first trimester of pregnancy. These receptors were taken from a female donor in good health, enrolled as a control in a pregnancy study.

This chain's CDR3 is CASSLAGQGHGYTF. CDR3 bases: TGTGCCAGCAGCTTAGCGGGACAGGGGCATGGCTACACCTTC. The chain carries TRBV7-9 and TRBJ1-2; 10 bases line up with TRBD1. The CDR3 consists of 14 residues. The germline gives CDR1 SEHNR, CDR2 FQNEAQ (reference sequence). The junction had 1 base not matched to a gene; V was cut back by 0 bases and J by 6 bases.

The rearrangement uses TRBV5-5 and TRBJ2-1, with 7 bases matching TRBD1. The ends lost 5 bases at V and 4 bases at J; junction bases unmatched: 6. Germline lookup yields CDR1 SGHKS and CDR2 YYEKEE (reference sequence). There are 14 residues in the CDR3. This CDR3 reads CASSRDRNYNEQFF. The CDR3 DNA follows: TGTGCCAGCAGTCGGGACAGAAATTACAATGAGCAGTTCTTC.

V gene TRBV7-2 combines with J gene TRBJ1-1; D might be TRBD1 (5 bases). This CDR3 contains 15 residues. The germline V gene has CDR1 SGHTA and CDR2 FQGNSA. Trimming took 8 bases from V and 1 from J, leaving 17 bases between them. The CDR3 here is CASGKQATRNTEAFF. The CDR3 DNA reads TGTGCCAGCGGAAAACAGGCCACCAGGAACACTGAAGCTTTCTTT.

V is TRBV29-1 and J is TRBJ2-3; perhaps TRBD1 as D (6 bases). This CDR3 comprises 13 residues. Trimming removed 2 bases from V and 8 bases from J, with 14 bases in between. Looked up from germline, CDR1 is SQVTM and CDR2 is ANQGSEA. The CDR3 region has the DNA TGCAGCGTTGAATCTAGGGGGACGGGTACGCAGTATTTT. It codes for CSVESRGTGTQYF.

This clone was picked up one time. The chain carries TRBV7-3 and TRBJ2-3, with 8 bases aligning to TRBD2. CDR1 and CDR2 from the germline V gene are SGHTA and FQGTGA. Trimming cost V 0 bases and J 6 bases; bases outside gene matches: 8. This CDR3 spans 16 amino acids. Here the CDR3 reads CASSLTIRGGADTQYF. CDR3 nucleotide sequence: TGTGCCAGCAGCTTAACAATCCGGGGGGGCGCGGATACGCAGTATTTT.

The V call is TRBV20-1, the J call TRBJ1-2; tentative D call: TRBD1 (6 bases). V was clipped by 3 bases and J by 7 bases, with 9 bases between them. CDR1 is DFQATT and CDR2 is SNEGSKA in the germline V gene (reference sequence). The CDR3 length is 11 residues. The CDR3 bases are TGCAGTGCTAGGGACAGAACTGGCTACACCTTC. As protein: CSARDRTGYTF.

The genes are TRBV2 and TRBJ1-5, with unresolved D. The CDR3 totals 13 residues. Germline CDR1 is SNHLY and CDR2 is FYNNEI. V was clipped by 3 bases and J by 4 bases, with 7 bases between them. The CDR3 DNA sequence: TGTGCCAGCAGTGATCCAGGTAATCAGCCCCAGCATTTT. It codes for CASSDPGNQPQHF.

In DNA, the CDR3 is TGTGCCAGCAGTGGAGGACAGGGGGCGAACACCGGGGAGCTGTTTTTT. Translating it yields CASSGGQGANTGELFF. The chain has TRBV6-1 and TRBJ2-2; 10 bases agree with TRBD1. Germline V gene data show CDR1 as MNHNS and CDR2 as SASEGT. J gave up 0 bases and V 4 bases, and 2 bases lay outside the gene matches. The CDR3 has 16 amino acids.

The rearrangement links TRBV28 to TRBJ1-6; weak D call: TRBD1 (6 bases). V dropped 6 bases and J dropped 0 bases, with 18 bases sitting between them. Germline CDR1 and CDR2: MDHEN and SYDVKM. CDR3 length equals 18 residues. The CDR3 here is CASSPLSGVGSYNSPLHF. Written as DNA, the CDR3 is TGTGCCAGCAGCCCCCTATCAGGGGTTGGCTCCTATAATTCACCCCTCCACTTT.

This clone was recorded once. J is TRBJ1-2 and V is TRBV30, with TRBD1 as a possible D gene (5 bases). This CDR3 spans 14 amino acids. The germline V and J ends were trimmed by 4 bases and 2 bases, with 14 bases remaining between them. The V gene's germline CDR1 is GTSNPN and CDR2 SVGIG (reference sequence). The CDR3 loop is CAWTRGSANYGYTF. The DNA of the CDR3 is TGTGCCTGGACTCGGGGGAGTGCCAACTATGGCTACACCTTC.

J is TRBJ1-1 and V is TRBV6-1; the match to TRBD1 covers 9 bases. The CDR3 runs to 14 residues. V lost 6 bases and J lost 10; bases outside the gene matches: 12. The germline V gene encodes CDR1 MNHNS and CDR2 SASEGT. The CDR3 spells CASSTLDRGRSAFF. The CDR3 DNA sequence: TGTGCCAGCAGCACCTTGGACAGGGGAAGGTCAGCTTTCTTT.

The V gene is TRBV18, the J gene TRBJ2-7, with D perhaps TRBD2 (7 bases). The CDR3 length is 12 residues. Germline values: CDR1 KGHSH, CDR2 LQKENI. The V end lost 5 bases, the J end lost 3 bases, and 8 bases lay between the germline ends. The CDR3 region has the DNA TGTGCCAGCTCAAGGGGGGGCTACGAGCAGTACTTC. Its translation is CASSRGGYEQYF.

The genes are TRBV4-1 and TRBJ2-1; a weak D match, TRBD2 (6 bases). Germline CDR1 reads MGHRA; CDR2 reads YSYEKL. The V end lost 4 bases, the J end lost 4 bases, and 11 bases lay between the germline ends. This CDR3 is built from 14 residues. The CDR3 reads CASSPPSEYNEQFF. The CDR3 nucleotides are TGCGCCAGCAGCCCCCCTAGCGAGTACAATGAGCAGTTCTTC.

The rearrangement uses TRBV5-1 and TRBJ2-7; a weak D match, TRBD1 (6 bases). This CDR3 region has 15 residues. CDR1 is SGHRS, CDR2 YFSETQ, per germline. V lost 0 bases and J lost 3, with 13 bases in between. This CDR3 is CASSLGLGTSYEQYF. The CDR3 nucleotides are TGCGCCAGCAGCTTGGGACTCGGGACAAGCTACGAGCAGTACTTC.

The chain recombines TRBV30 with TRBJ1-1; D perhaps matches TRBD1 (6 bases). Germline V CDR1 and CDR2: GTSNPN, SVGIG (reference sequence). The CDR3 is 17 amino acids. Trimming took 0 bases from V and 2 from J, leaving 19 bases between them. CDR3 residues: CAWSVPYTGQINTEAFF. The CDR3 DNA follows: TGTGCCTGGAGTGTACCATACACCGGACAGATCAACACTGAAGCTTTCTTT.

The V gene is TRBV11-2, the J gene TRBJ2-1; 11 bases fit TRBD2. V lost 5 bases and J lost 6; bases outside the gene matches: 12. Germline V gene sequence: CDR1 SGHAT, CDR2 FQNNGV. The CDR3 runs 17 residues. The CDR3 loop is CASSQGWTSGPGNEQFF. In DNA form, the CDR3 reads TGTGCCAGCAGCCAAGGATGGACTAGCGGGCCGGGCAATGAGCAGTTCTTC.

This clone has a single count. The V gene is TRBV4-3, the J gene TRBJ1-3; D unclear. The CDR3 contains 15 residues. Germline V CDR1 and CDR2: LGHNA, YSLEER. Trimming took 1 base from V and 0 from J, leaving 7 bases between them. CDR3 nucleotides: TGCGCCAGCAGCCAAGGACACTCCTCTGGAAACACCATATATTTT. Encoded protein: CASSQGHSSGNTIYF.

The chain combines TRBV18 with TRBJ2-5; D not resolved. CDR1 and CDR2 from the germline V gene are KGHSH and LQKENI. Trimming cost V 2 bases and J 1 base, with 11 bases left between them. This CDR3 contains 15 residues. This CDR3 reads CASSPSAALQETQYF. For the CDR3, the DNA is TGTGCCAGCTCACCATCCGCGGCGCTCCAAGAGACCCAGTACTTC.

The V call is TRBV19, the J call TRBJ2-5; the D gene is possibly TRBD2 (6 bases). CDR1 is LNHDA and CDR2 is SQIVND in the germline V gene (reference sequence). This CDR3 is 16 amino acids long. Deletions cut 5 bases from V and 2 bases from J, with 18 bases between. CDR3 in amino acids: CASSDWVVGRQETQYF. The CDR3 coding sequence is TGTGCCAGTAGTGACTGGGTAGTGGGGAGGCAAGAGACCCAGTACTTC.

The chain employs TRBV7-9 and TRBJ1-5; D is unclear. The CDR3 runs to 14 residues. The V gene's germline CDR1 is SEHNR and CDR2 FQNEAQ (reference sequence). With 5 bases removed from V and 0 bases from J, the gap between germline ends came to 8 bases. In DNA form, the CDR3 reads TGTGCCAGCAGCCCGGAGGGTAGCAATCAGCCCCAGCATTTT. It is translated as CASSPEGSNQPQHF.

In DNA form, the CDR3 reads TGTGCCAGCAGCGTAGGGGACAGAAATAATGAAAAACTGTTTTTT. Its translation is CASSVGDRNNEKLFF. This chain links TRBV9 with TRBJ1-4; 7 nucleotides line up with TRBD1. Germline V gene sequence: CDR1 SGDLS, CDR2 YYNGEE. CDR3 length: 15 amino acids. Losses at the gene ends were 0 bases for V and 4 bases for J; bases not matched to a gene: 3. The whole variable domain, filled in from reference TRBV9 and TRBJ1-4, reads DSGVTQTPKHLITATGQRVTLRCSPRSGDLSVYWYQQSLDQGLQFLIQYYNGEERAKGNILERFSAQQFPDLHSELNLSSLELGDSALYFCASSVGDRNNEKLFFGSGTQLSVL.

The CDR3 here is CASSPTGRGYTF. For the CDR3, the DNA is TGTGCCAGCAGTCCAACAGGGCGCGGCTACACCTTC. The genes are TRBV27 and TRBJ1-2; D possibly corresponds to TRBD1 (6 bases). V shed 5 bases and J shed 8 bases, with 12 bases lying between them. The germline V gene has CDR1 MNHEY and CDR2 SMNVEV (reference sequence). The CDR3 has 12 residues.